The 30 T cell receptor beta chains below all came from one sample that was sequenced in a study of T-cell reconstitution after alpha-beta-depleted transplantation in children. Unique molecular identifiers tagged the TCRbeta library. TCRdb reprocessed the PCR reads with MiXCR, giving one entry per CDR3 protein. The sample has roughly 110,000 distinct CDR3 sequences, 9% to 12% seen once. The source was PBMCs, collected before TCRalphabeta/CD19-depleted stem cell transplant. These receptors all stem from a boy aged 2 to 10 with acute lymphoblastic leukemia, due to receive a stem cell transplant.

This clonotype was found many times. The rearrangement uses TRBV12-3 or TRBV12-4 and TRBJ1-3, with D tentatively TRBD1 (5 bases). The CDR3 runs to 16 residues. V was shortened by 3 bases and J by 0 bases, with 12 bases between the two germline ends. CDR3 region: CASSFEGMSSGNTIYF. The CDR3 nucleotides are TGTGCCAGCAGTTTTGAGGGGATGAGCTCTGGAAACACCATATATTTT.

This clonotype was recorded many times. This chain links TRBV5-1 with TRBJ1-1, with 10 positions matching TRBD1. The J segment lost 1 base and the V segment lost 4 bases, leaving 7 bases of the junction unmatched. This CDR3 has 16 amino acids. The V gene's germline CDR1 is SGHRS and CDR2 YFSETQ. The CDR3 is CASSQTGGAANTEAFF. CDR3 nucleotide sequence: TGCGCCAGCAGCCAGACAGGGGGCGCGGCGAACACTGAAGCTTTCTTT.

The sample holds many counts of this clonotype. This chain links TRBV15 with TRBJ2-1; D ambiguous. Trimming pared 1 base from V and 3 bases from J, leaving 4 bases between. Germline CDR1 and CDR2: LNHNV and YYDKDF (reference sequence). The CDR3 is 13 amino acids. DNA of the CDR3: TGTGCCACCAGCAGAGCTGGCTACAATGAGCAGTTCTTC. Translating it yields CATSRAGYNEQFF.

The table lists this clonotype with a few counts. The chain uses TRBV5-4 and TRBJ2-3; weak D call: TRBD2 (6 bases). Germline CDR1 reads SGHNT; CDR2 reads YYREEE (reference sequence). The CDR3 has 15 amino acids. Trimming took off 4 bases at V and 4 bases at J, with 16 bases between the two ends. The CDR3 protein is CASSPPGTGADTQYF. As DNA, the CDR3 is TGTGCCAGCAGCCCACCCGGGACTGGAGCAGATACGCAGTATTTT.

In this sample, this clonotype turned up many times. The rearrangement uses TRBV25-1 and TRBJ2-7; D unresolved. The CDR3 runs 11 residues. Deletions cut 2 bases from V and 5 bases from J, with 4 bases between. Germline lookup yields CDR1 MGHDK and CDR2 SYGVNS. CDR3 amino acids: CASSETNEQYF. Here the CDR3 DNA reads TGTGCCAGCAGTGAAACAAACGAGCAGTACTTC.

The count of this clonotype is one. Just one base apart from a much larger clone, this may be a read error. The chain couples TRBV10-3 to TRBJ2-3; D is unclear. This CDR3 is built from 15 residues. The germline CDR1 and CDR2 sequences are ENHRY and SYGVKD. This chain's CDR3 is CAVSEVDTSTDTQYF. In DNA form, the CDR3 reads TGTGCCGTCAGTGAAGTAGATACGTCCACAGATACGCAGTATTTT.

In DNA, the CDR3 is TGCAGTGCTAGTCCCCCATTAGCGGGAGTGAGGTCCTACGAGCAGTACTTC. It translates to CSASPPLAGVRSYEQYF. The chain combines TRBV20-1 with TRBJ2-7, with TRBD2 identical over 9 bases. V dropped 3 bases and J dropped 1; count of bases not matched to a gene: 13. The CDR3 totals 17 residues. Germline CDR1 DFQATT, CDR2 SNEGSKA (reference sequence).

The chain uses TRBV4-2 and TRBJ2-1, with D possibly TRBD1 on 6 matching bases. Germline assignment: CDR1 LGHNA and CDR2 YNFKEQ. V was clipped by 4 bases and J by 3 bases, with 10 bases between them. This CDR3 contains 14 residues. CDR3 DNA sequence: TGTGCCAGCAGCCTGTTCAGGGGCTACAATGAGCAGTTCTTC. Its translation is CASSLFRGYNEQFF.

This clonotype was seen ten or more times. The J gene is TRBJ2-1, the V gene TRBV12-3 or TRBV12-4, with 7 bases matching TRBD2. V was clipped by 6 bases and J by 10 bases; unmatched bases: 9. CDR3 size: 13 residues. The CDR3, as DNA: TGTGCCAGCAGCTCGGGTCTCGGGAGGGAGCAGTTCTTC. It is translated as CASSSGLGREQFF.

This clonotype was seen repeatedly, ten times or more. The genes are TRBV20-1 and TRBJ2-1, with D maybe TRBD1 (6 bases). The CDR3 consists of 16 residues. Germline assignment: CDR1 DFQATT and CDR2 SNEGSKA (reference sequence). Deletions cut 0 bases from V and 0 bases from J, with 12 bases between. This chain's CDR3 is CSARDIRGSSYNEQFF. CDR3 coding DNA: TGCAGTGCTAGAGATATAAGGGGGAGCTCCTACAATGAGCAGTTCTTC.

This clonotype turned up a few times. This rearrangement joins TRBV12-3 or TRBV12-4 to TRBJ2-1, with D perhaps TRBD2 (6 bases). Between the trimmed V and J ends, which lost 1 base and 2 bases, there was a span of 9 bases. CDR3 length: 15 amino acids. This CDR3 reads CASSLGRGTYNEQFF. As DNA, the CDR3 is TGTGCCAGCAGTTTAGGGCGGGGTACCTACAATGAGCAGTTCTTC.

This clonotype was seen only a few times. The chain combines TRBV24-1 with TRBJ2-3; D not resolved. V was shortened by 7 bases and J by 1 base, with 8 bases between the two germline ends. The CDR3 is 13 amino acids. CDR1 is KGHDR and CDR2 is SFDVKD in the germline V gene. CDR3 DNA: TGTGCCACCAGCGCGCTCGGCACAGATACGCAGTATTTT. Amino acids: CATSALGTDTQYF.

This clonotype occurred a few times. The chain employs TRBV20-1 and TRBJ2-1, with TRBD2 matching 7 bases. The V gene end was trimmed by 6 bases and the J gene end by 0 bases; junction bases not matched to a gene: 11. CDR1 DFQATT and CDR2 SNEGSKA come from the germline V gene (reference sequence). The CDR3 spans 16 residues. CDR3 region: CSAIGSSGPSYNEQFF. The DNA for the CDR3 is TGCAGTGCAATTGGGAGTAGCGGGCCCTCCTACAATGAGCAGTTCTTC.

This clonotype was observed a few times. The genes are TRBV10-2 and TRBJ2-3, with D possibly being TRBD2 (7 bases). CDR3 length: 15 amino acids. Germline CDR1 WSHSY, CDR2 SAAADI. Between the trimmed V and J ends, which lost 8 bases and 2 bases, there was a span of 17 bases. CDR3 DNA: TGCGCCAGCCTTGTAGGCGGGGGCCTCACAGATACGCAGTATTTT. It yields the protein CASLVGGGLTDTQYF.

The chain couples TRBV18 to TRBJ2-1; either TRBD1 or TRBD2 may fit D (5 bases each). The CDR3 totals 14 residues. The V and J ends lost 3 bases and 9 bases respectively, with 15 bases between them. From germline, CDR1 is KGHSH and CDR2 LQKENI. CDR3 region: CASSPFLGDGEQFF. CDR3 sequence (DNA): TGTGCCAGCTCACCGTTCCTGGGGGACGGTGAGCAGTTCTTC.

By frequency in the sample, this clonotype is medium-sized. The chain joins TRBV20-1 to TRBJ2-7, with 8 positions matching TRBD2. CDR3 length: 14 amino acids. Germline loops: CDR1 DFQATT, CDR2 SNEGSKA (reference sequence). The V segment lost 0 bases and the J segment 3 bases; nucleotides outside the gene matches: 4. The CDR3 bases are TGCAGTGCTAGAGAACTCCTAGCGGGCTACGAGCAGTACTTC. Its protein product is CSARELLAGYEQYF.

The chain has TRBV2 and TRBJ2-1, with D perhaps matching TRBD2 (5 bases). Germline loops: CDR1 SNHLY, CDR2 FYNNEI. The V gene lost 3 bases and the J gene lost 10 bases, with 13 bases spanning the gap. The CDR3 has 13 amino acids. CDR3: CASSEVPSLEQFF. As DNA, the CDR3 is TGTGCCAGCAGTGAGGTTCCTAGCCTGGAGCAGTTCTTC.

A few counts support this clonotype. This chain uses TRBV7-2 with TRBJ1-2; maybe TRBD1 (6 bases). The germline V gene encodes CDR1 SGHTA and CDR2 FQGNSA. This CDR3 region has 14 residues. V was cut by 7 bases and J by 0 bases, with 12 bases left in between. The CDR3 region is CASTQGRTNYGYTF. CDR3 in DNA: TGTGCCAGCACCCAGGGGCGGACTAACTATGGCTACACCTTC. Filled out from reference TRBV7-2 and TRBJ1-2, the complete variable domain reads GAGVSQSPSNKVTEKGKDVELRCDPISGHTALYWYRQSLGQGLEFLIYFQGNSAPDKSGLPSDRFSAERTGGSVSTLTIQRTQQEDSAVYLCASTQGRTNYGYTFGSGTRLTVV.

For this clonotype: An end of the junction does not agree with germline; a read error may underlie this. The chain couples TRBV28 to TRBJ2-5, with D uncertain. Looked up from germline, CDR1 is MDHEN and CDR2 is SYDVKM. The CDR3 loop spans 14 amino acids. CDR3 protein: CAISLVGDQETQYF. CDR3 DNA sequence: TGTGCCATCAGTTTAGTTGGGGATCAAGAGACCCAGTACTTC.

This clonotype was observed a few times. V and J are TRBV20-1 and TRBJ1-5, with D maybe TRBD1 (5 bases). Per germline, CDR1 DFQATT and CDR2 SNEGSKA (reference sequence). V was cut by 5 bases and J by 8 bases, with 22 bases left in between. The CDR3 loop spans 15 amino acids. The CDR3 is CSAASFRDVGEPQHF. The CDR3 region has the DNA TGCAGTGCTGCCTCCTTTAGGGACGTTGGGGAGCCCCAGCATTTT.

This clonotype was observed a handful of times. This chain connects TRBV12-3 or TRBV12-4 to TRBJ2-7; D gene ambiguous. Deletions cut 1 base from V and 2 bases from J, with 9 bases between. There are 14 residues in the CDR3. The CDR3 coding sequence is TGTGCCAGCAGTTTAGACCTCAAGGCCTACGAGCAGTACTTC. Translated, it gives CASSLDLKAYEQYF.

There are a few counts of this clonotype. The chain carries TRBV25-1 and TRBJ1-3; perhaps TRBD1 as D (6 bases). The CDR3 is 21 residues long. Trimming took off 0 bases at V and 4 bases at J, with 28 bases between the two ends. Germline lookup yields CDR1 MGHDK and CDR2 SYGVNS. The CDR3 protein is CASSEYVEDSCFEQLGNTIYF. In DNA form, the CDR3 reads TGTGCCAGCAGTGAATATGTAGAGGACAGCTGCTTTGAACAGTTGGGAAACACCATATATTTT.

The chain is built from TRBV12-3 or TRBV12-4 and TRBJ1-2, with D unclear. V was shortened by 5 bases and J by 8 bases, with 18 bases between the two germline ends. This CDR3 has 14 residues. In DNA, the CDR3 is TGTGCCAGCAGTCGGTCGCGGGCCCCCCTGGGCTACACCTTC. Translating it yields CASSRSRAPLGYTF.

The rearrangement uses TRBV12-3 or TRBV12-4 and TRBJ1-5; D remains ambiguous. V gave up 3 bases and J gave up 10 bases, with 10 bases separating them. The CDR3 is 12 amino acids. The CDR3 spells CASSFITGPQHF. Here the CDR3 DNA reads TGTGCCAGCAGTTTTATAACGGGTCCCCAGCATTTT.

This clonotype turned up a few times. The CDR3 sequence is CASSFRTGGGGELFF. In DNA form, the CDR3 reads TGCGCCAGCAGCTTCCGGACAGGGGGTGGCGGGGAGCTGTTTTTT. This chain joins TRBV5-1 and TRBJ2-2; 10 bases match TRBD1. The CDR3 runs to 15 residues. Germline V gives CDR1 SGHRS, CDR2 YFSETQ. Trimming removed 2 bases from V and 7 bases from J; junction bases left unmatched: 5. Combining the CDR3 with reference TRBV5-1 and TRBJ2-2 gives the whole variable domain KAGVTQTPRYLIKTRGQQVTLSCSPISGHRSVSWYQQTPGQGLQFLFEYFSETQRNKGNFPGRFSGRQFSNSRSEMNVSTLELGDSALYLCASSFRTGGGGELFFGEGSRLTVL.

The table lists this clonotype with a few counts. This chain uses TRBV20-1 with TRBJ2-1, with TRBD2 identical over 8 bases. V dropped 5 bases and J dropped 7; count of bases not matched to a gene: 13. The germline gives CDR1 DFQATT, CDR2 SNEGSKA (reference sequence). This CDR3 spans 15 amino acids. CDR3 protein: CSAVNSGTRWNEQFF. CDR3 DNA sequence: TGCAGTGCTGTTAACTCCGGGACTAGATGGAATGAGCAGTTCTTC.

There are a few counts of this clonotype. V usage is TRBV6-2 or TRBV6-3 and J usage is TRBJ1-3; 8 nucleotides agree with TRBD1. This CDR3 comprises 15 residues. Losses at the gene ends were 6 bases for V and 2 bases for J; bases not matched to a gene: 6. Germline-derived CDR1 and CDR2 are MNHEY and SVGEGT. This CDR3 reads CASSYGQGAGNTIYF. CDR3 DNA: TGTGCCAGCAGCTATGGACAGGGCGCTGGAAACACCATATATTTT.

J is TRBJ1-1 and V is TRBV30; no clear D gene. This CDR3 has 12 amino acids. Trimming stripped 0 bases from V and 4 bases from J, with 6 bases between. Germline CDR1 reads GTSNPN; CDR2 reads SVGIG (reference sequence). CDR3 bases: TGTGCCTGGAGTGTAAGCACCACTGAAGCTTTCTTT. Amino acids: CAWSVSTTEAFF.

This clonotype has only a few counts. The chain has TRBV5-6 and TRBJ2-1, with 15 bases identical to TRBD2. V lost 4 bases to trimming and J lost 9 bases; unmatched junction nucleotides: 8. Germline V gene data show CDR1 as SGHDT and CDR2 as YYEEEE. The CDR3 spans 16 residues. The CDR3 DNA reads TGTGCCAGCAGCCGTCGGACTAGCGGGAGGGTGGGTGAGCAGTTCTTC. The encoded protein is CASSRRTSGRVGEQFF.

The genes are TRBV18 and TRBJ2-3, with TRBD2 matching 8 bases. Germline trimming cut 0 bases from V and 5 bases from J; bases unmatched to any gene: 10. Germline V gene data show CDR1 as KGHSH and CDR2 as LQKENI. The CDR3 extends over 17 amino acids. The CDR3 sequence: CASSPPGRGSLGDTQYF. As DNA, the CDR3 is TGTGCCAGCTCACCACCCGGGAGGGGCTCTTTGGGAGATACGCAGTATTTT.